Shown below are 2 T cell receptor beta chains from a single sample sequenced in a study of cytomegalovirus exposure and HLA in healthy donors. Vbeta (60) and Jbeta (13) primers were used in the PCR. Assay: immunoSEQ multiplex PCR; the TCRdb copy retains only in-frame clones and omits some. The sample yields approximately 95,000 clones, about four fifths seen once. The source material was PBMCs. The receptors derive from an older woman in good health and CMV-seropositive.

This chain joins TRBV7-2 and TRBJ1-2, with D perhaps matching TRBD1 (6 bases). CDR1 and CDR2 (germline): SGHTA, FQGNSA. This CDR3 is 15 amino acids long. With 4 bases removed from V and 7 bases from J, the gap between germline ends came to 19 bases. DNA of the CDR3: TGTGCCAGCAGCTCGAGGACAGAAGGATTTGGTGGCTACACCTTC. This encodes CASSSRTEGFGGYTF.

This clone came up once. V is TRBV4-3 and J is TRBJ1-1; the match to TRBD1 covers 9 bases. The CDR3 totals 16 residues. Germline assignment: CDR1 LGHNA and CDR2 YSLEER. V lost 4 bases and J lost 6; bases outside the gene matches: 12. CDR3 protein: CASSRTNRGQFPEAFF. CDR3 bases: TGCGCCAGCAGCCGTACCAACAGGGGGCAGTTCCCTGAAGCTTTCTTT.